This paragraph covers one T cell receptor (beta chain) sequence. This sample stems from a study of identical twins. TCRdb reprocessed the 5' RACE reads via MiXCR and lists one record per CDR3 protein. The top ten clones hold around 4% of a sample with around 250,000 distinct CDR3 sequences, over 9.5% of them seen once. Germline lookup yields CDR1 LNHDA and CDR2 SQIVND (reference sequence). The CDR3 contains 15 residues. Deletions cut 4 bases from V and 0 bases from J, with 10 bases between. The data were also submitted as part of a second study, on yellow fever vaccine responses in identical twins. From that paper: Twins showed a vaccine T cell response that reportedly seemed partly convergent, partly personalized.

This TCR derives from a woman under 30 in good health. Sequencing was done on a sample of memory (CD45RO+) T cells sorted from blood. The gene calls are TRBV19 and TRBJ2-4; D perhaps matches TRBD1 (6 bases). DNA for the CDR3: TGTGCCAGTAGTAACAGGGAGATAGCCAAAAACATTCAGTACTTC. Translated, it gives CASSNREIAKNIQYF.